This TCR beta chain stems from a study of cytomegalovirus exposure and HLA in healthy donors. Looking at the study overall: Later analysis reported that the 95 to 150 validation repertoires shared the platform of the approximately 670 first-cohort repertoires.

Study results and caveats: The tendency of first-cohort TCR clusters to co-occur in the 120 or so validation repertoires was the finding of a later analysis. Usually a TCR sequence was rare, but some public TCRs were found in many donors.

With respect to this clone: Its antigen is not identified.

Profiling relied on immunoSEQ multiplex PCR, and the TCRdb table lists in-frame clones only, not all of them. The data contain 150,000 to 180,000 clones, approximately 86% of them seen just once; the ten biggest clones take up approximately 20%. Trimming took 5 bases from V and 6 from J; bases not matched to a gene: 7. CDR3 length: 14 residues. The germline CDR1 and CDR2 sequences are MNHNY and SVGAGI (reference sequence). Sample: PBMCs. This TCR derives from a man aged 18-30 years in good health and CMV-seropositive. The rearrangement joins TRBV6-6 to TRBJ1-1, with 9 bases lining up with TRBD1. The CDR3 is CASSPRDREAEAFF. The CDR3 DNA follows: TGTGCCAGCAGTCCCCGGGACAGGGAGGCTGAAGCTTTCTTT.